This T cell receptor beta chain was sequenced for a study of cytomegalovirus exposure and HLA in healthy donors. A remark on this clone: Its matching antigen is unknown.

PCR used 60 Vbeta primers and 13 Jbeta primers. The protocol was immunoSEQ multiplex PCR, while the TCRdb copy is restricted to in-frame clones and leaves out a portion. The table lists roughly 160,000 clones, 65% to 80% of them singletons, with 1.5% to 2% in the top ten. CDR3 length: 14 amino acids. V shed 6 bases and J shed 0 bases, with 11 bases lying between them. Germline assignment: CDR1 SGHRS and CDR2 YFSETQ. Study observations and caveats: Later analysis demonstrated an association between a missense DCLRE1C variant and TCR beta V- and J-gene trimming. Evidence from a later analysis indicated that most CMV-associated TCR beta chains looked HLA-restricted.

The sequence came from a woman aged 25 to 39 in good health and CMV-seronegative. The sample taken for sequencing was PBMCs. J is TRBJ2-3 and V is TRBV5-1; the D gene is possibly TRBD2 (5 bases). CDR3 in amino acids: CASTPGSSTDTQYF. The CDR3 nucleotides are TGCGCCAGCACGCCGGGGTCTAGCACAGATACGCAGTATTTT.